This TCR beta chain was captured by sequencing in a study of blood T cell repertoires in COVID-19. Study as a whole: Acute and convalescent COVID-19 samples came from the United States, Italy and Spain. PBMCs, B-cell-depleted T cells, or T cells provided the cDNA or gDNA that made up the material.

TCRdb keeps only in-frame clones here, not all; method: immunoSEQ multiplex PCR. The data hold about 360,000 clones, with approximately 86% observed a single time. Comment on this clone: The junction departs from the called germline gene at one end, perhaps through a read error.

Germline V CDR1 and CDR2: LGHDT, YNNKEL (reference sequence). This CDR3 is 15 amino acids long. The study drew participants aged about 18 to 90 years from under 30 US areas. The sequence was collected from a woman aged 40 to 50 with acute COVID-19. The specimen sequenced was PBMCs or T cells enriched from blood (not recorded which). This chain connects TRBV3-1 (or the pseudogene TRBV3-2) to TRBJ1-1; TRBD1 is a possible D gene (5 bases). The CDR3 loop is CASSPNPTGSSDAFF. The CDR3 DNA reads TGTGCCAGCAGCCCCAATCCCACAGGAAGCTCTGACGCTTTCTTT.